The clone carrying this TCR beta chain was seen more than once but under ten times. Its antigen is as yet unknown. As for treatment: oral pan-JAK inhibitor, 5-10 mg twice daily. Both peripheral blood and punch biopsies of lesional scalp skin were obtained from patients who had alopecia areata. The authors sorted CD4+ and CD8+ T cells from PBMCs. Extracted RNA was reverse transcribed, and the resulting cDNA served as sequencing template. The repertoire was sequenced with immunoSEQ multiplex PCR; TCRdb's copy has only in-frame clones and lacks some. Here the sample spans 70,000 or so clones, approximately 29% being singletons. This specimen belongs to a study of CD8+ T cells in alopecia areata. About the study: The tofacitinib course ran for 6 to 18 months and was followed by 6 months off drug. Broader study findings: Unlike in mice, where it was clearer, TCR sharing across patients was less clear, possibly HLA-related.

Trimming removed 5 bases from V and 4 bases from J; junction bases left unmatched: 8. Germline CDR1 MNHEY, CDR2 SVGAGI. This CDR3 region has 15 residues. The receptor was isolated from a human donor with alopecia areata. This specimen consisted of CD8+ T cells sorted from blood, obtained at week 4, from a patient treated with tofacitinib. The rearrangement links TRBV6-5 to TRBJ2-5, with 9 bases lining up with TRBD1. The CDR3 region has the DNA TGTGCCAGCAGTCTCCGGGACAGGGTAGGAGAGACCCAGTACTTC. It translates to CASSLRDRVGETQYF.